The 15 T cell receptor beta chains presented below share a single source sample, sequenced in a study of control samples from healthy donors and cancer patients (dated by TCRdb to about 2020). Library construction relied on the immunoSEQ multiplex PCR assay. TCRdb carries this immuneACCESS record with in-frame sequences only. Its versions omit some clonotypes, under half of them owing to an unresolved V gene in the studies checked, with the rest unexplained. The sample has 45,000 to 60,000 clones on record, around 90% of them singletons. The top ten clones comprise roughly 13% of the sample. The sequencing input was PBMCs. The receptor source for this set is a man in his 60s with head and neck cancer.

The chain uses TRBV7-9 and TRBJ2-2; 8 bases agree with TRBD1. CDR1 is SEHNR and CDR2 is FQNEAQ in the germline V gene (reference sequence). V gave up 7 bases and J gave up 2 bases; unmatched junction bases: 3. The CDR3 has 14 residues. DNA of the CDR3: TGTGCCAGCAAGACAGGGGTAAACACCGGGGAGCTGTTTTTT. Protein: CASKTGVNTGELFF.

The chain joins TRBV4-3 to TRBJ2-1, with D possibly being TRBD1 (5 bases). Trimming shortened V by 8 bases and J by 4 bases, and 18 bases separated the two germline ends. CDR3 size: 15 residues. From germline, CDR1 is LGHNA and CDR2 YSLEER. The CDR3 here is CASSLTSTDYNEQFF. CDR3 sequence (DNA): TGCGCCAGCTCCCTCACCTCGACAGATTACAATGAGCAGTTCTTC.

The J gene is TRBJ2-3, the V gene TRBV28; D remains unclear. Germline V CDR1 and CDR2: MDHEN, SYDVKM. V lost 3 bases, J lost 2 bases, and 3 bases lay in between. CDR3 size: 12 residues. The CDR3 loop reads CASSFSTDTQYF. As DNA, the CDR3 is TGTGCCAGCAGTTTCTCCACAGATACGCAGTATTTT.

CDR3 sequence: CASGSFYGYTF. In DNA form, the CDR3 reads TGTGCCAGCGGGAGTTTCTATGGCTACACCTTC. The chain employs TRBV28 and TRBJ1-2; no firm D call. Looked up from germline, CDR1 is MDHEN and CDR2 is SYDVKM. Trimming took 8 bases from V and 4 from J, leaving 8 bases between them. The CDR3 sequence is 11 residues long.

The chain has TRBV4-1 and TRBJ1-4; TRBD1 might be the D (6 bases). The V gene's germline CDR1 is MGHRA and CDR2 YSYEKL. The CDR3 has 17 amino acids. Trimming pared 3 bases from V and 4 bases from J, leaving 18 bases between. The CDR3 loop is CASSQTPLGGGNEKLFF. The CDR3 region has the DNA TGCGCCAGCAGCCAGACGCCCCTCGGAGGGGGTAATGAAAAACTGTTTTTT.

The genes are TRBV27 and TRBJ2-5; 10 bases agree with TRBD1. Germline loops: CDR1 MNHEY, CDR2 SMNVEV (reference sequence). The V segment lost 5 bases and the J segment 6 bases; nucleotides outside the gene matches: 12. The length of the CDR3 is 16 residues. The CDR3 region is CASSQRGTGERKTQYF. The CDR3 bases are TGTGCCAGCAGTCAACGCGGGACAGGGGAAAGGAAGACCCAGTACTTC.

The gene calls are TRBV2 and TRBJ1-1; D call uncertain. V was trimmed by 0 bases and J by 10 bases, leaving 9 bases between them. Germline V lookup: CDR1 SNHLY, CDR2 FYNNEI. The CDR3 sequence is 12 residues long. Written as DNA, the CDR3 is TGTGCCAGCAGTGAAGCGAGTCGGGGAGCTTTCTTT. This gives the protein CASSEASRGAFF.

This clone was picked up a small number of times. The gene calls are TRBV19 and TRBJ1-6, with TRBD1 as a possible D gene (5 bases). The CDR3 extends over 14 amino acids. Germline CDR1 is LNHDA and CDR2 is SQIVND (reference sequence). Deletions cut 6 bases from V and 7 bases from J, with 13 bases between. In nucleotides, the CDR3 is TGTGCCAGTAGATGGGGGAGGACGAATTCACCCCTCCACTTT. Residues: CASRWGRTNSPLHF.

This chain connects TRBV28 to TRBJ1-5; tentatively, D is TRBD1 (5 bases). From germline, CDR1 is MDHEN and CDR2 SYDVKM. The CDR3 is 15 residues long. Trimming pared 5 bases from V and 6 bases from J, leaving 17 bases between. CDR3 amino acids: CASSITGLRGQPQHF. DNA of the CDR3: TGTGCCAGCAGTATAACGGGACTTCGCGGTCAGCCCCAGCATTTT.

In the case of this clone: The same CDR3 arises from other DNA sequences in this sample as well. The chain carries TRBV27 and TRBJ1-1, with 7 bases identical to TRBD1. Germline CDR1 MNHEY, CDR2 SMNVEV (reference sequence). Germline trimming cut 5 bases from V and 1 base from J; bases unmatched to any gene: 4. The CDR3 covers 14 residues. Here the CDR3 DNA reads TGTGCCAGCAGTCCTGGGACAGCGAACACTGAAGCTTTCTTT. Translation gives CASSPGTANTEAFF.

This chain uses TRBV30 with TRBJ1-1, with D perhaps TRBD1 (5 bases). This CDR3 region has 11 residues. The V end lost 8 bases, the J end lost 6 bases, and 13 bases lay between the germline ends. From germline, CDR1 is GTSNPN and CDR2 SVGIG (reference sequence). CDR3 bases: TGTGCCGGGGCCTCACGGGCTGAAGCTTTCTTT. Translating gives CAGASRAEAFF.

The chain uses TRBV4-1 and TRBJ2-5; TRBD2 matches at 11 bases. Germline V gene sequence: CDR1 MGHRA, CDR2 YSYEKL. There are 16 residues in the CDR3. The junction had 6 bases not matched to a gene; V was cut back by 4 bases and J by 2 bases. The CDR3 nucleotides read TGCGCCAGCAGCCGAGGTAGCGGGGGGGGACAAGAGACCCAGTACTTC. Its translation: CASSRGSGGGQETQYF.

Here the CDR3 reads CASSVGTQGFSRDTQYF. CDR3 sequence (DNA): TGTGCCAGCAGCGTAGGAACACAGGGTTTCTCTCGAGATACGCAGTATTTT. The chain couples TRBV9 to TRBJ2-3, with TRBD1 as a possible D gene (6 bases). The CDR3 sequence is 17 residues long. Looked up from germline, CDR1 is SGDLS and CDR2 is YYNGEE. V lost 0 bases and J lost 5, with 19 bases in between.

This chain uses TRBV7-3 with TRBJ2-2; 12 nucleotides agree with TRBD2. Germline V lookup: CDR1 SGHTA, CDR2 FQGTGA. The V gene end was trimmed by 5 bases and the J gene end by 2 bases; junction bases not matched to a gene: 6. The CDR3 contains 17 residues. This chain's CDR3 is CASSPGLAGINTGELFF. The CDR3 bases are TGTGCCAGCAGCCCGGGACTAGCGGGCATAAACACCGGGGAGCTGTTTTTT.

V gene TRBV11-2 combines with J gene TRBJ2-6; D unclear. Germline CDR1 and CDR2: SGHAT and FQNNGV. The V end was cut by 8 bases, the J end by 1 base, with 6 bases between. The CDR3 totals 13 residues. This CDR3 is CASGLSGANVLTF. In nucleotides, the CDR3 is TGTGCCAGCGGATTATCTGGGGCCAACGTCCTGACTTTC.